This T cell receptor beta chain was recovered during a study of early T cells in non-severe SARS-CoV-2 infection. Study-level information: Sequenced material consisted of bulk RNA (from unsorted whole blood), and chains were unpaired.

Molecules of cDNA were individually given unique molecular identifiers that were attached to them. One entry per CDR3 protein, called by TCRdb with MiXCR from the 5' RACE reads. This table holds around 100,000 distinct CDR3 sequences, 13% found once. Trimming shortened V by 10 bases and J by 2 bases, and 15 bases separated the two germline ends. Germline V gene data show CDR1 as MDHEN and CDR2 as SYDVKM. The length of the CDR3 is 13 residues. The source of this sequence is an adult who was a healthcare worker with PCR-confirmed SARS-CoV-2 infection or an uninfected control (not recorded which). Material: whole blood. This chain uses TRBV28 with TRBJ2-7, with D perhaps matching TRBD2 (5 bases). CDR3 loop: CANQTTPTYEQYF. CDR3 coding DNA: TGTGCCAACCAGACTACACCTACCTACGAGCAGTACTTC.